These T cell receptor beta chains were read from a single sample in a study of blood T cell repertoires in COVID-19. TCRdb's copy holds only in-frame clones and misses some; the assay was immunoSEQ multiplex PCR. The table shows approximately 300,000 clones, with roughly 80% occurring only once. The specimen sequenced was peripheral blood. All receptors derive from a person aged 65 to 79 with COVID-19, enrolled during active disease. Each CDR3 is given with its conserved first and last residue. The D gene is left open where the match is weak. Expanded clones are given a class, and other clones once, few, many or no size at all.

cdr3_aa | cdr3_nt | j_call | cdr3_length | d_call | v_call | clone_size
CASTHDGTGRYTGELFF | TGTGCCAGTACCCATGACGGGACAGGGAGATACACCGGGGAGCTGTTTTTT | TRBJ2-2 | 17 | TRBD1 | TRBV19 | .
CASNPGTNYGYTF | TGTGCCAGCAATCCAGGAACAAACTATGGCTACACCTTC | TRBJ1-2 | 13 | . | TRBV28 | .
CASSLGSGGSNQPQHF | TGTGCCAGCAGCCTGGGTTCAGGGGGTTCCAATCAGCCCCAGCATTTT | TRBJ1-5 | 16 | TRBD1 | TRBV7-9 | .
CASSLGQPQPQHF | TGTGCCAGCAGCCTGGGGCAGCCGCAACCCCAGCATTTT | TRBJ1-5 | 13 | . | TRBV12-3/TRBV12-4 | .
CASSYHQGYEQYF | TGTGCCAGCAGTTACCACCAGGGATACGAGCAGTACTTC | TRBJ2-7 | 13 | . | TRBV6-2/TRBV6-3 | .
CASSLLQGALGYTF | TGTGCCAGCAGCCTTCTACAGGGGGCGTTAGGCTACACCTTC | TRBJ1-2 | 14 | TRBD1 | TRBV5-6 | .
CAWSPKMGAMNSPLHF | TGTGCCTGGAGTCCCAAGATGGGGGCGATGAATTCACCCCTCCACTTT | TRBJ1-6 | 16 | . | TRBV30 | .
CASSPDRVGGYTF | TGTGCCAGCAGCCCTGACAGGGTGGGCGGCTACACCTTC | TRBJ1-2 | 13 | TRBD1 | TRBV27 | .
CASSLRRGQPQHF | TGTGCCAGCAGTTTAAGGAGGGGTCAGCCCCAGCATTTT | TRBJ1-5 | 13 | . | TRBV27 | .
CASSLGPPGLAGGNEQFF | TGTGCCAGCAGCTTAGGCCCCCCCGGACTAGCGGGAGGTAATGAGCAGTTCTTC | TRBJ2-1 | 18 | TRBD2 | TRBV13 | .
CASSFRTGTLNTEAFF | TGTGCCAGCAGTTTTCGGACAGGGACCCTGAACACTGAAGCTTTCTTT | TRBJ1-1 | 16 | TRBD1 | TRBV28 | .
CARSLSSGGVVEYEQYF | TGTGCCAGAAGCCTAAGCAGCGGGGGGGTCGTCGAGTACGAGCAGTACTTC | TRBJ2-7 | 17 | TRBD2 | TRBV5-3 | .
CASSFLGAIDEKLFF | TGTGCCAGCAGTTTTTTGGGGGCGATCGATGAAAAACTGTTTTTT | TRBJ1-4 | 15 | . | TRBV6-6 | once
CASSLAWSGGRPYEQYF | TGTGCCAGCAGTTTAGCTTGGTCCGGGGGGAGACCTTACGAGCAGTACTTC | TRBJ2-7 | 17 | TRBD2 | TRBV28 | .
CASSPLTGGDTGANVLTF | TGTGCCAGCAGCCCCTTGACAGGGGGGGATACTGGGGCCAACGTCCTGACTTTC | TRBJ2-6 | 18 | TRBD1 | TRBV5-6 | .
CAIMRGSGGTDTQYF | TGTGCCATAATGCGGGGGTCCGGTGGCACAGATACGCAGTATTTT | TRBJ2-3 | 15 | TRBD2 | TRBV10-3 | .
CASSLRSGTLSGELFF | TGTGCCAGCAGCTTAAGGTCAGGCACCCTTTCCGGGGAGCTGTTTTTT | TRBJ2-2 | 16 | . | TRBV7-2 | .
CASRPRGRDYNEQFF | TGTGCCAGCAGACCAAGGGGGCGCGACTACAATGAGCAGTTCTTC | TRBJ2-1 | 15 | TRBD1 | TRBV7-8 | .
CASRRDRNTGELFF | TGTGCCAGCAGACGGGACAGGAACACCGGGGAGCTGTTTTTT | TRBJ2-2 | 14 | TRBD1 | TRBV5-4 | .
CASSYSGLAINTGELFF | TGTGCCAGCAGTTACTCGGGACTAGCCATCAACACCGGGGAGCTGTTTTTT | TRBJ2-2 | 17 | TRBD2 | TRBV6-2/TRBV6-3 | .
CASSRLAENPDTQYF | TGTGCCAGTAGTAGACTAGCGGAAAATCCTGATACGCAGTATTTT | TRBJ2-3 | 15 | TRBD2 | TRBV19 | .
CASSGLEETQYF | TGTGCCAGTTCAGGACTAGAAGAGACCCAGTACTTC | TRBJ2-5 | 12 | TRBD2 | TRBV19 | .
CASTQSLVPYEQYF | TGTGCCAGCACACAGTCGCTGGTCCCCTACGAGCAGTACTTC | TRBJ2-7 | 14 | . | TRBV2 | .
CASSVAGQGPGETQYF | TGTGCCAGCAGCGTAGCAGGACAGGGGCCAGGGGAGACCCAGTACTTC | TRBJ2-5 | 16 | TRBD1 | TRBV9 | once
CASSAPTIWRGTTNEKLFF | TGTGCCAGCAGCGCGCCAACCATATGGCGGGGGACAACTAATGAAAAACTGTTTTTT | TRBJ1-4 | 19 | . | TRBV28 | .
CASSLLGSGADTQYF | TGTGCCAGCAGCTTGCTGGGGAGCGGCGCAGATACGCAGTATTTT | TRBJ2-3 | 15 | . | TRBV5-6 | .
CASSLGLAGQDTQYF | TGTGCCAGCAGCTTAGGACTAGCGGGACAAGATACGCAGTATTTT | TRBJ2-3 | 15 | TRBD2 | TRBV7-3 | .
CASSQEGGGPWETQYF | TGCGCCAGCAGCCAAGAGGGCGGGGGGCCCTGGGAGACCCAGTACTTC | TRBJ2-5 | 16 | TRBD2 | TRBV4-1 | .
CAIGGGNQPQHF | TGTGCCATCGGGGGCGGCAATCAGCCCCAGCATTTT | TRBJ1-5 | 12 | . | TRBV10-3 | .
CASSQAGSSYNSPLHF | TGCGCCAGCAGCCAAGCCGGTAGCTCCTATAATTCACCCCTCCACTTT | TRBJ1-6 | 16 | . | TRBV4-3 | .
CASSGQTGNSPLHF | TGTGCCAGTAGTGGGCAGACCGGTAATTCACCCCTCCACTTT | TRBJ1-6 | 14 | . | TRBV19 | .
CASSLRLGEEAFF | TGTGCCAGCAGCTTAAGACTGGGAGAGGAAGCTTTCTTT | TRBJ1-1 | 13 | . | TRBV7-9 | .
CASSIVAGRNEKLFF | TGTGCCAGTAGTATAGTTGCAGGGCGGAATGAAAAACTGTTTTTT | TRBJ1-4 | 15 | . | TRBV19 | few
CSTRDGTGSAHGYTF | TGCAGCACCCGTGATGGGACAGGGTCCGCCCATGGCTACACCTTC | TRBJ1-2 | 15 | TRBD1 | TRBV29-1 | .
CATSPDRSSGANVLTF | TGTGCCACCAGTCCTGACAGGAGCTCTGGGGCCAACGTCCTGACTTTC | TRBJ2-6 | 16 | . | TRBV24-1 | .
CASSLFSDTEAFF | TGTGCCAGCAGTTTATTTTCGGACACTGAAGCTTTCTTT | TRBJ1-1 | 13 | . | TRBV28 | .
CASSTTSPGNLMNTEAFF | TGTGCCAGTAGTACCACTAGTCCCGGGAACCTCATGAACACTGAAGCTTTCTTT | TRBJ1-1 | 18 | . | TRBV19 | .
CASSRDRGAGVEQFF | TGTGCCAGCAGTCGCGACCGGGGGGCGGGGGTTGAGCAGTTCTTC | TRBJ2-1 | 15 | . | TRBV7-2 | .
CSVEEVAGGNQGYTIYF | TGCAGCGTTGAAGAGGTGGCAGGGGGGAACCAAGGCTACACCATATATTTT | TRBJ1-3 | 17 | TRBD1 | TRBV29-1 | once
CASSLPTDRLFF | TGTGCCAGCAGTTTACCGACAGACCGACTGTTTTTT | TRBJ1-4 | 12 | . | TRBV28 | once
CASSSGDFTDTQYF | TGTGCCAGCAGCTCGGGGGACTTCACAGATACGCAGTATTTT | TRBJ2-3 | 14 | . | TRBV5-4 | .
CASSRDSYSYEQYF | TGTGCCAGCAGTAGGGACAGCTACTCCTACGAGCAGTACTTC | TRBJ2-7 | 14 | TRBD1 | TRBV6-5 | .
CASTTTGWNLDTQYF | TGTGCCAGCACCACGACAGGGTGGAACTTGGATACGCAGTATTTT | TRBJ2-3 | 15 | TRBD1 | TRBV13 | .
CASSPGQSSYNEQFF | TGTGCCAGCAGCCCTGGACAGAGCTCCTACAATGAGCAGTTCTTC | TRBJ2-1 | 15 | . | TRBV13 | .
CASSSADTQYF | TGTGCCAGCAGTTCAGCAGATACGCAGTATTTT | TRBJ2-3 | 11 | . | TRBV6-2/TRBV6-3 | .
CASRTDSYVPLFF | TGTGCCAGCAGAACGGACAGTTACGTACCGCTGTTTTTT | TRBJ1-4 | 13 | . | TRBV5-8 | .
CAISRDRVGQPQHF | TGTGCCATCAGCCGGGACAGGGTAGGGCAGCCCCAGCATTTT | TRBJ1-5 | 14 | TRBD1 | TRBV10-3 | .
CASSYSGRGLQETQYF | TGTGCCAGCAGTTATAGCGGCAGGGGGCTTCAAGAGACCCAGTACTTC | TRBJ2-5 | 16 | TRBD1 | TRBV6-6 | .
CASRSHDRHGYTF | TGTGCCAGCAGATCACACGACAGGCATGGCTACACCTTC | TRBJ1-2 | 13 | . | TRBV28 | .
CASSLEGKDYGYTF | TGCGCCAGCAGCTTGGAGGGGAAGGACTATGGCTACACCTTC | TRBJ1-2 | 14 | . | TRBV5-1 | .
CASSQDGTPAYEQYF | TGCGCCAGCAGCCAGGATGGGACACCAGCCTACGAGCAGTACTTC | TRBJ2-7 | 15 | . | TRBV5-1 | .
CASSPGQASNQPQHF | TGTGCCAGCTCACCAGGACAGGCTAGCAATCAGCCCCAGCATTTT | TRBJ1-5 | 15 | TRBD1 | TRBV18 | .
CASSQTRGTEAFF | TGTGCCAGCAGCCAAACGCGGGGCACTGAAGCTTTCTTT | TRBJ1-1 | 13 | . | TRBV14 | .
CASSHTSQETQYF | TGTGCCAGCTCACACACATCTCAAGAGACCCAGTACTTC | TRBJ2-5 | 13 | . | TRBV18 | .